Below, one T cell receptor beta chain is given with its context. Per the study methods: Counts of nucleated cells, estimated from reference gene primer amplification, were obtained. Here immunoSEQ multiplex PCR was the method, and the copy in TCRdb shows in-frame clones only, minus some. Clone size and V and J calls were adopted from that table, with D and trimming inferred from the DNA. The top ten hold 8% of the sample, which has about 46,000 clones, 75% to 90% seen once. This entry comes from a study of blood T cell repertoires in COVID-19. Germline V gene lookup returns CDR1 SGHRS and CDR2 YFSETQ. The CDR3 is 13 amino acids. Trimming shortened V by 4 bases and J by 5 bases, and 9 bases separated the two germline ends.

Sequencing input: peripheral blood. The V gene is TRBV5-1, the J gene TRBJ1-4, with no clear D. The receptor was derived from a man aged 45-60 years with acute or convalescent COVID-19. Written as DNA, the CDR3 is TGCGCCAGCAGCGTGGATCTAAATGAAAAACTGTTTTTT. Residues: CASSVDLNEKLFF.